What follows is one T cell receptor beta chain and its context. Via MiXCR, TCRdb re-called the 5' RACE reads, giving one row per CDR3 protein. The sample holds more than 80,000 distinct CDR3 sequences; approximately 15% are singletons and the top ten take 6.5% to 9%. The data stem from a study of early T cells in non-severe SARS-CoV-2 infection. In germline, CDR1 is SGHRS, CDR2 YFSETQ. The CDR3 is made up of 15 amino acids. V was trimmed by 4 bases and J by 1 base, leaving 14 bases between them. Material for sequencing was whole blood. This receptor was taken from an adult who was a healthcare worker with PCR-confirmed SARS-CoV-2 infection or an uninfected control (not recorded which). V and J are TRBV5-1 and TRBJ1-1, with D tentatively TRBD1 (5 bases). CDR3 DNA sequence: TGCGCCAGCAGCCCTGGAGGGGCCGAGAACACTGAAGCTTTCTTT. The encoded protein is CASSPGGAENTEAFF.